This T cell receptor (beta chain) is drawn from a study of T cell responses to AZD1222 COVID-19 vaccine. Points from the study as a whole: Nearly half of spike-specific TCRs reportedly target variant regions that are unmutated in the B.1.351 and B.1.1.7 variants.

The CDR3 is 15 amino acids. V was cut by 4 bases and J by 0 bases, with 9 bases left in between. CDR1 and CDR2 from the germline V gene are KGHSH and LQKENI. As to this clone: Its target is unknown.

Using immunoSEQ multiplex PCR, the repertoire was profiled, and TCRdb retains in-frame clones only, with some absent. The top ten hold approximately 2.9% of the sample, which has over 85,000 clones, about 94% seen once. The sequence was obtained from an adult who received the AZD1222 COVID-19 vaccine. The V and J genes are TRBV18 and TRBJ1-4; no reliable D call. The sample here was peripheral blood, taken 28 days after the second AZD1222 dose. The CDR3 DNA reads as TGTGCCAGCTCACAATTACAGTCAACTAATGAAAAACTGTTTTTT. It is translated as CASSQLQSTNEKLFF.